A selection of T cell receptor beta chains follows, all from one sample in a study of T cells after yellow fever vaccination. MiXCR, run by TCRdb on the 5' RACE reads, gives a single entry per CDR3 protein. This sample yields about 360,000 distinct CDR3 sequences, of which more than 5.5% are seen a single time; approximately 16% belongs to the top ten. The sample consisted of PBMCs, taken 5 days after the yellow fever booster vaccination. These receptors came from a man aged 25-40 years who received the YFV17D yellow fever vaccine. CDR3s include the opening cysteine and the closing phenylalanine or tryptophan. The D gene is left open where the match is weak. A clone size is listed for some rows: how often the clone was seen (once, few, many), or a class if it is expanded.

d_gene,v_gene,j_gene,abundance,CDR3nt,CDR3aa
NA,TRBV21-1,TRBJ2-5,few,TGTGCCAGCAGCAAACATAGGGACCAAGAGACCCAGTACTTC,CASSKHRDQETQYF
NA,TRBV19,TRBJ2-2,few,TGTGCCAGTAGATGGGACGGACGTCCGAAAACCGGGGAGCTGTTTTTT,CASRWDGRPKTGELFF
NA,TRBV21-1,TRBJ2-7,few,TGTGCCAGCAGGTTCGGGACTCCCAACACCTACGAGCAGTACTTC,CASRFGTPNTYEQYF
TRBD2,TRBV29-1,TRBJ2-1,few,TGCAGCGCACTGAAAGGTAGCGGGGGCTCCTACAATGAGCAGTTCTTC,CSALKGSGGSYNEQFF
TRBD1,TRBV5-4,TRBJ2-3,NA,TGTGCCAGCAGTATGGACAGGCCCACAGATACGCAGTATTTT,CASSMDRPTDTQYF
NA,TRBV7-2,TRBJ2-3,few,TGTGCCAGCAGCACCCGTAGCGACCCGCAGTATTTT,CASSTRSDPQYF
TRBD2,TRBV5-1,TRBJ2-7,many,TGCGCCAGCAGACTAGCGGAACCCTACGAGCAGTACTTC,CASRLAEPYEQYF
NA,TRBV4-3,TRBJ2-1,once,TGCGCCAGCAGCCAAAATGGGGCCAATGAGCAGTTCTTC,CASSQNGANEQFF
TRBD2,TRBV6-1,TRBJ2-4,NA,TGTGCCAGCAGTAAACCCCTAGCGGACCACGCCAAAAACATTCAGTACTTC,CASSKPLADHAKNIQYF
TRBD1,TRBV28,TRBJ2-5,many,TGTGCCAGCACCCAGCGGGACAGGGCAGACGAACAAGAGACCCAGTACTTC,CASTQRDRADEQETQYF
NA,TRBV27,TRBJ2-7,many,TGTGCCAGCAGTTTTTTTGGCGAGCAGTACTTC,CASSFFGEQYF